This entry features one T cell receptor (beta chain) sequence. Its antigen remains unidentified. The PCR used 60 Vbeta and 13 Jbeta primers. The table came from immunoSEQ multiplex PCR; TCRdb's copy has only in-frame clones and leaves some out. The top ten clones hold 0.24% of a sample with 200,000 to 250,000 clones, more than 75% of them seen once. The CDR3 sequence is 11 residues long. The V and J ends lost 5 bases and 4 bases respectively, with 3 bases between them. From germline, CDR1 is MGHRA and CDR2 YSYEKL. This entry is derived from a study of cytomegalovirus exposure and HLA in healthy donors. Overall study findings and caveats: Some highly shared sequence variants likely arose as a pipeline artifact.

Sequencing was carried out using PBMCs. The TCR comes from a girl aged 2 to 10 in good health and CMV-seronegative. The V gene is TRBV4-1, the J gene TRBJ2-1; D unclear. The CDR3 coding sequence is TGCGCCAGCAGCTTATACAATGAGCAGTTCTTC. It yields the protein CASSLYNEQFF.